The entry that follows covers one TCR beta chain sequence. This specimen belongs to a study of T cell responses to AZD1222 COVID-19 vaccine. Here immunoSEQ multiplex PCR was the method, and the copy in TCRdb shows in-frame clones only, minus some. This sample has 150,000 to 200,000 clones, with about 86% found just once. Specimen: peripheral blood, collected 28 days after the second AZD1222 dose. The sequence came from an adult who received the AZD1222 COVID-19 vaccine.

The CDR3 DNA sequence: TGTGCCAGCAGTTACATGACAGGTTCGGGTCAGCCCCAGCATTTT. Its protein is CASSYMTGSGQPQHF. This chain connects TRBV6-5 to TRBJ1-5; a weak D match, TRBD1 (6 bases). The CDR3 is 15 amino acids. Per germline, CDR1 MNHEY and CDR2 SVGAGI. The V and J ends lost 2 bases and 6 bases respectively, with 14 bases between them.